The next 24 T cell receptor beta chains were all read from a single sample in a study of T-cell reconstitution after alpha-beta-depleted transplantation in children. This sample's TCRbeta library carried unique molecular identifier barcodes. TCRdb re-analysed the PCR reads in MiXCR, keeping a single row per CDR3 protein. The table has approximately 520,000 distinct CDR3 sequences, 30% to 35% seen once; the top ten hold about 2.3%. The material was PBMCs from the stem cell graft donor, obtained from the stem cell graft. These TCRs come from a human donor who donated a stem cell graft to a child with aplastic anemia.

This clonotype was counted only a few times. V usage is TRBV18 and J usage is TRBJ2-3; maybe TRBD1 (5 bases). V was trimmed by 3 bases and J by 4 bases, leaving 17 bases between them. CDR3 length: 16 residues. Germline assignment: CDR1 KGHSH and CDR2 LQKENI. This CDR3 reads CASSPLLTQGADTQYF. The CDR3 DNA sequence: TGTGCCAGCTCACCCTTATTGACCCAGGGCGCAGATACGCAGTATTTT. Supplemented by reference TRBV18 and TRBJ2-3, the full variable domain reads NAGVMQNPRHLVRRRGQEARLRCSPMKGHSHVYWYRQLPEEGLKFMVYLQKENIIDESGMPKERFSAEFPKEGPSILRIQQVVRGDSAAYFCASSPLLTQGADTQYFGPGTRLTVL.

This sequence joins TRBV11-2 and TRBJ2-7; D may correspond to TRBD1 or TRBD2 (8 bases each). Per the germline V gene, CDR1 is SGHAT and CDR2 is FQNNGV. V was trimmed by 4 bases and J by 0 bases, leaving 22 bases between them. There are 18 residues in the CDR3. The CDR3 sequence is CASSSQGGLAGYSYEQYF. DNA for the CDR3: TGTGCCAGCAGCTCACAGGGGGGTCTAGCGGGTTACTCCTACGAGCAGTACTTC.

This clonotype occurred a few times. The chain joins TRBV7-2 to TRBJ1-5, with D possibly being TRBD1 (6 bases). The V gene's germline CDR1 is SGHTA and CDR2 FQGNSA. This CDR3 comprises 15 residues. Trimming cost V 3 bases and J 3 bases, with 12 bases left between them. CDR3 DNA: TGTGCCAGCAGCTTGGGGGGCGCCAACAATCAGCCCCAGCATTTT. It codes for CASSLGGANNQPQHF.

The chain joins TRBV6-2 or TRBV6-3 to TRBJ2-7, with TRBD1 matching over 7 bases. The CDR3 consists of 14 residues. CDR1 is MNHEY and CDR2 is SVGEGT in the germline V gene. The V and J ends lost 5 bases and 3 bases, in that order; junction bases with no gene match: 7. This chain's CDR3 is CASSVTGVHYEQYV. The CDR3 DNA sequence: TGTGCCAGCAGTGTAACAGGGGTCCACTACGAGCAGTACGTC.

The CDR3 nucleotides are TGTGCCAGCACTGGGGCCGAGGATGAGCAGTTCTTC. Its translation: CASTGAEDEQFF. The rearrangement links TRBV7-9 to TRBJ2-1; a possible D gene is TRBD1 (5 bases). Germline V CDR1 and CDR2: SEHNR, FQNEAQ (reference sequence). This CDR3 region has 12 residues. Trimming stripped 7 bases from V and 8 bases from J, with 12 bases between.

This clonotype showed up many times. This sequence joins TRBV6-5 and TRBJ2-5; D gene ambiguous. The germline CDR1 and CDR2 sequences are MNHEY and SVGAGI. V was cut by 0 bases and J by 5 bases, with 10 bases left in between. The CDR3 extends over 14 amino acids. The CDR3: CASSYSGPRETQYF. In nucleotides, the CDR3 is TGTGCCAGCAGTTACTCAGGCCCTAGGGAGACCCAGTACTTC.

This clonotype was picked up many times. At one end, the junction sequence differs from germline, possibly due to a read error. V and J are TRBV5-1 and TRBJ1-1; possible D gene TRBD1, 5 bases. The CDR3 is 14 amino acids. Per the germline V gene, CDR1 is SGHRS and CDR2 is YFSETQ. CDR3 in DNA: TGTGCCAGCAGCTTAGAGGGGTTGAACACTGAAGCTTTCTTT. Translating it yields CASSLEGLNTEAFF.

The chain joins TRBV15 to TRBJ2-5, with D maybe TRBD1 (5 bases). V shed 4 bases and J shed 1 base, with 10 bases lying between them. The CDR3 contains 14 residues. CDR1 and CDR2 (germline): LNHNV, YYDKDF (reference sequence). DNA for the CDR3: TGTGCCACCAGCACGGCCAGGGCCCAAGAGACCCAGTACTTC. Its translation: CATSTARAQETQYF. The variable domain in full, with the rest retrieved from reference TRBV15 and TRBJ2-5, is DAMVIQNPRYQVTQFGKPVTLSCSQTLNHNVMYWYQQKSSQAPKLLFHYYDKDFNNEADTPDNFQSRRPNTSFCFLDIRSPGLGDTAMYLCATSTARAQETQYFGPGTRLLVL.

This chain links TRBV7-2 with TRBJ2-1; maybe TRBD2 (5 bases). With 1 base removed from V and 2 bases from J, the gap between germline ends came to 12 bases. The germline gives CDR1 SGHTA, CDR2 FQGNSA. The CDR3 consists of 16 residues. This CDR3 reads CASSLVGGPPYNEQFF. CDR3 bases: TGTGCCAGCAGCTTAGTTGGCGGGCCCCCCTACAATGAGCAGTTCTTC.

This clonotype appeared once. The chain joins TRBV20-1 to TRBJ2-5; 10 positions match TRBD2. Germline assignment: CDR1 DFQATT and CDR2 SNEGSKA (reference sequence). This CDR3 is built from 15 residues. V trimming: 0 bases; J trimming: 5 bases; junction bases outside the gene matches: 6. The CDR3 sequence: CSARDIAGGLETQYF. CDR3 DNA sequence: TGCAGTGCTAGAGATATAGCGGGAGGTTTGGAGACCCAGTACTTC.

This clonotype was seen more than once but under ten times. The chain has TRBV7-2 and TRBJ1-6; D possibly corresponds to TRBD1 (5 bases). Germline-derived CDR1 and CDR2 are SGHTA and FQGNSA. This CDR3 region has 16 residues. V lost 7 bases to trimming and J lost 10 bases, with 23 bases between them. CDR3 sequence reads: CASTQSPGRVNSPLHF. As DNA, the CDR3 is TGTGCCAGCACCCAAAGTCCCGGCAGGGTGAACTCACCCCTCCACTTT.

The CDR3 coding sequence is TGCGCCAGCAGCCAAGATAGGGCGGCCGGTGAGCAGTTCTTC. Translating it yields CASSQDRAAGEQFF. This rearrangement joins TRBV4-3 to TRBJ2-1; D is undetermined. The CDR3 length is 14 residues. Germline V CDR1 and CDR2: LGHNA, YSLEER. The V end lost 0 bases, the J end lost 9 bases, and 12 bases lay between the germline ends.

V gene TRBV20-1 combines with J gene TRBJ2-7, with no clear D. V was cut by 0 bases and J by 2 bases, with 11 bases left in between. Germline CDR1 reads DFQATT; CDR2 reads SNEGSKA (reference sequence). The CDR3 loop spans 14 amino acids. CDR3 DNA: TGCAGTGCTAGAGATCCCCAGCGCACCTACGAGCAGTACTTC. Translating it yields CSARDPQRTYEQYF.

The DNA of the CDR3 is TGCGCTCACCAAGGGACCTACGAGCAGTACGTC. Amino acids: CAHQGTYEQYV. The V call is TRBV23-1, the J call TRBJ2-7, with unresolved D. TRBV23-1 is reported as an ORF; its role is uncertain. This CDR3 contains 11 residues.

The rearrangement joins TRBV30 to TRBJ1-3; D remains unclear. In germline, CDR1 is GTSNPN, CDR2 SVGIG (reference sequence). This CDR3 has 17 amino acids. Trimming shortened V by 0 bases and J by 0 bases, and 15 bases separated the two germline ends. The CDR3 protein is CAWSVVPPWSSGNTIYF. Written as DNA, the CDR3 is TGTGCCTGGAGTGTAGTCCCACCTTGGTCCTCTGGAAACACCATATATTTT.

The chain uses TRBV20-1 and TRBJ1-4; perhaps TRBD1 as D (6 bases). Per germline, CDR1 DFQATT and CDR2 SNEGSKA (reference sequence). The CDR3 has 13 residues. V was clipped by 5 bases and J by 8 bases, with 15 bases between them. The CDR3 nucleotides are TGCAGTGCTTGGGACACCCAGCCCGAAAAACTGTTTTTT. Protein: CSAWDTQPEKLFF.

There are a few counts of this clonotype. The chain combines TRBV5-5 with TRBJ1-4; D perhaps matches TRBD1 (5 bases). The CDR3 runs to 17 residues. Germline V gene lookup returns CDR1 SGHKS and CDR2 YYEKEE (reference sequence). V shed 3 bases and J shed 3 bases, with 18 bases lying between them. As DNA, the CDR3 is TGTGCCAGCAGCTCTCAGGGATTTCCTCGCTCTAATGAAAAACTGTTTTTT. Its protein is CASSSQGFPRSNEKLFF. Together with reference TRBV5-5 and TRBJ1-4, the CDR3 gives the full variable domain: DAGVTQSPTHLIKTRGQQVTLRCSPISGHKSVSWYQQVLGQGPQFIFQYYEKEERGRGNFPDRFSARQFPNYSSELNVNALLLGDSALYLCASSSQGFPRSNEKLFFGSGTQLSVL.

This chain joins TRBV6-2 or TRBV6-3 and TRBJ2-5; D is tentatively TRBD1 or TRBD2 (5 bases each). This CDR3 region has 15 residues. V lost 7 bases, J lost 0 bases, and 15 bases lay in between. Germline V CDR1 and CDR2: MNHEY, SVGEGT. CDR3 residues: CASTYGAGNQETQYF. The CDR3 bases are TGTGCCAGCACCTACGGGGCAGGAAACCAAGAGACCCAGTACTTC.

This clonotype was detected a few times. This rearrangement joins TRBV27 to TRBJ2-7, with a tentative D call TRBD2 (5 bases). This CDR3 spans 16 amino acids. Germline loops: CDR1 MNHEY, CDR2 SMNVEV (reference sequence). The V end was cut by 3 bases, the J end by 6 bases, with 21 bases between. CDR3 nucleotides: TGTGCCAGCAGTTTGGAGGTACCCTACATCACTACCGAGCAGTACTTC. Translation: CASSLEVPYITTEQYF.

The table lists this clonotype with a few counts. V gene TRBV7-8 combines with J gene TRBJ2-1; D may be TRBD1 (7 bases). CDR1 is SGHVS, CDR2 FQNEAQ, per germline. V lost 2 bases to trimming and J lost 4 bases, with 18 bases between them. CDR3 size: 17 residues. The CDR3 bases are TGTGCCAGCAGCTTAAGTCTGCGGGACAGTCCTTACAATGAGCAGTTCTTC. As protein: CASSLSLRDSPYNEQFF.

This clonotype was seen a handful of times. The genes are TRBV5-1 and TRBJ2-7, with 8 nucleotides matching TRBD1. The V gene's germline CDR1 is SGHRS and CDR2 YFSETQ. The ends lost 4 bases at V and 4 bases at J; junction bases unmatched: 10. The length of the CDR3 is 15 residues. CDR3: CASSLRQGRGYEQYF. CDR3 coding DNA: TGCGCCAGCAGCCTGCGACAGGGGAGAGGTTACGAGCAGTACTTC. The full variable domain, with the rest looked up from reference TRBV5-1 and TRBJ2-7, is KAGVTQTPRYLIKTRGQQVTLSCSPISGHRSVSWYQQTPGQGLQFLFEYFSETQRNKGNFPGRFSGRQFSNSRSEMNVSTLELGDSALYLCASSLRQGRGYEQYFGPGTRLTVT.

This clonotype was recorded a few times. V is TRBV24-1 and J is TRBJ2-3; TRBD2 matches 9 bases. This CDR3 spans 15 amino acids. With 3 bases clipped from V and 3 bases from J, the junction kept 3 bases outside the gene matches. CDR1 KGHDR and CDR2 SFDVKD come from the germline V gene. The CDR3 region has the DNA TGTGCCACCAGTGATCGGACTAGCGTGACAGATACGCAGTATTTT. It encodes CATSDRTSVTDTQYF.

The rearrangement joins TRBV20-1 to TRBJ1-6; D remains ambiguous. V dropped 2 bases and J dropped 8 bases, with 10 bases sitting between them. The CDR3 contains 13 residues. Germline loops: CDR1 DFQATT, CDR2 SNEGSKA (reference sequence). The CDR3 DNA sequence: TGCAGTGCTAGACCCCGACCGTATTCACCCCTCCACTTT. This sequence encodes CSARPRPYSPLHF.

In its sample, this clonotype was seen a few times. This rearrangement joins TRBV20-1 to TRBJ1-1; D not certain. V lost 3 bases to trimming and J lost 5 bases, with 10 bases between them. The CDR3 is 12 residues long. Germline CDR1 DFQATT, CDR2 SNEGSKA (reference sequence). The CDR3 protein is CSASGRQTEAFF. The CDR3 region has the DNA TGCAGTGCTAGTGGCAGGCAGACTGAAGCTTTCTTT.